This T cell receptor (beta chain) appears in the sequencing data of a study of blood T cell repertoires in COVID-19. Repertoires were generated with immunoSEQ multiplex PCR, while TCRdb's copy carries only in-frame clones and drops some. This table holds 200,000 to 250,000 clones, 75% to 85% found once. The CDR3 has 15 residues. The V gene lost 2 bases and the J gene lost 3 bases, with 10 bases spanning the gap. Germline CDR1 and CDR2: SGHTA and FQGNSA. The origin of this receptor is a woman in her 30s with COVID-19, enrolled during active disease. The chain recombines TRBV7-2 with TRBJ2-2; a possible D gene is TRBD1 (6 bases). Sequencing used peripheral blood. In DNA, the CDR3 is TGTGCCAGCAGCTTACGCCAGGGGCACACCGGGGAGCTGTTTTTT. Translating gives CASSLRQGHTGELFF.